A single sample gave rise to the 14 T cell receptor beta chains below, sequenced in a study of early T cells in non-severe SARS-CoV-2 infection. TCRdb independently ran MiXCR on the 5' RACE reads; one entry per CDR3 protein. The table shows some 51,000 distinct CDR3 sequences, with under 15% occurring only once. The source material was whole blood, sampled at baseline. The receptor set was obtained from an adult who was a healthcare worker with PCR-confirmed SARS-CoV-2 infection or an uninfected control (not recorded which).

This clonotype showed up just once. This chain links TRBV6-1 with TRBJ2-2; 9 nucleotides align to TRBD1. V dropped 4 bases and J dropped 5; count of bases not matched to a gene: 2. The CDR3 runs 14 residues. Germline V lookup: CDR1 MNHNS, CDR2 SASEGT. CDR3 sequence: CASSGQGGTGELFF. The CDR3 nucleotides read TGTGCCAGCAGTGGACAGGGGGGGACCGGGGAGCTGTTTTTT.

This chain connects TRBV20-1 to TRBJ2-7; 9 bases are a match to TRBD1. CDR3 length equals 14 residues. Germline V gene data show CDR1 as DFQATT and CDR2 as SNEGSKA (reference sequence). V lost 1 base, J lost 6 bases, and 7 bases stayed unmatched. The CDR3 reads CSARALRQGGEQYF. As DNA, the CDR3 is TGCAGTGCTAGAGCTCTAAGACAGGGGGGCGAGCAGTACTTC.

This clonotype was seen a few times. The chain employs TRBV5-1 and TRBJ2-3; 8 nucleotides match TRBD1. The CDR3 consists of 16 residues. The trim removed 4 bases at V and 1 base at J, leaving 8 bases unmatched. Germline V CDR1 and CDR2: SGHRS, YFSETQ. The chain's CDR3 is CASSTGQGYGTDTQYF. The CDR3 DNA reads TGCGCCAGCAGCACCGGACAGGGATACGGCACAGATACGCAGTATTTT.

The chain uses TRBV29-1 and TRBJ2-7; 9 bases agree with TRBD1. The CDR3 length is 14 residues. V shed 3 bases, J shed 3 bases, and the junction held 6 bases outside the gene matches. Germline-derived CDR1 and CDR2 are SQVTM and ANQGSEA. Written as DNA, the CDR3 is TGCAGCGTTGATGGAGGGACAGGGCACTACGAGCAGTACTTC. Translating it yields CSVDGGTGHYEQYF.

This chain links TRBV20-1 with TRBJ2-5; D is ambiguous. Trimming removed 2 bases from V and 1 base from J, with 11 bases in between. The CDR3 length is 14 residues. The V gene's germline CDR1 is DFQATT and CDR2 SNEGSKA (reference sequence). The CDR3, as DNA: TGCAGTGCTAGAACCAGGACGGGCCAAGAGACCCAGTACTTC. It codes for CSARTRTGQETQYF.

This sequence joins TRBV28 and TRBJ2-7; 13 nucleotides line up with TRBD2. The V gene's germline CDR1 is MDHEN and CDR2 SYDVKM. The CDR3 consists of 16 residues. After removal of 3 bases from V and 4 bases from J, the junction contained 6 bases not matched to a gene. The CDR3 protein is CASSFTRTSGGYEQYF. The CDR3 coding sequence is TGTGCCAGCAGTTTCACACGGACTAGCGGGGGATACGAGCAGTACTTC.

This clonotype was found a few times. The rearrangement links TRBV7-9 to TRBJ2-1, with 11 bases fitting TRBD2. Germline-derived CDR1 and CDR2 are SEHNR and FQNEAQ (reference sequence). V gave up 5 bases and J gave up 2 bases; unmatched junction bases: 14. The CDR3 spans 19 residues. DNA for the CDR3: TGTGCCAGCAGCGGGTTCACTAGCGGGAGTGAGCAGCCCTACAATGAGCAGTTCTTC. It encodes CASSGFTSGSEQPYNEQFF.

This clonotype was seen repeatedly, ten times or more. V and J are TRBV5-1 and TRBJ1-1, with D maybe TRBD1 (6 bases). Trimming left V 2 bases short and J 4 bases short, with 24 bases between. The CDR3 extends over 18 amino acids. Germline V gives CDR1 SGHRS, CDR2 YFSETQ. The CDR3 region is CASSLSPNQWGASTEAFF. The CDR3 nucleotides read TGCGCCAGCAGCTTAAGCCCGAATCAATGGGGGGCTAGCACTGAAGCTTTCTTT.

J is TRBJ1-4 and V is TRBV14, with D unclear. With 1 base removed from V and 8 bases from J, the gap between germline ends came to 8 bases. Germline CDR1 reads SGHDN; CDR2 reads FVKESK. The CDR3 runs to 13 residues. CDR3 in amino acids: CASSQGTAEKLFF. The CDR3 bases are TGTGCCAGCAGCCAAGGAACGGCAGAAAAACTGTTTTTT.

The gene calls are TRBV12-3 or TRBV12-4 and TRBJ1-1; 7 bases map to TRBD1. V shed 6 bases and J 0 bases; nucleotides not matched to a gene: 4. The CDR3 has 14 amino acids. Here the CDR3 reads CASSPGTVNTEAFF. The CDR3 region has the DNA TGTGCCAGCAGCCCCGGGACAGTGAACACTGAAGCTTTCTTT.

At least ten counts were recorded for this clonotype. The chain carries TRBV24-1 and TRBJ1-1; 8 bases fit TRBD1. The junction had 10 bases not matched to a gene; V was cut back by 4 bases and J by 7 bases. The CDR3 sequence is 15 residues long. Looked up from germline, CDR1 is KGHDR and CDR2 is SFDVKD. DNA for the CDR3: TGTGCCACCAGTGACCCAGGACAGGGTATGAATGAAGCTTTCTTT. The encoded protein is CATSDPGQGMNEAFF.

At least ten counts were recorded for this clonotype. V and J are TRBV7-2 and TRBJ2-1; D is uncertain. Germline values: CDR1 SGHTA, CDR2 FQGNSA. The V end lost 2 bases, the J end lost 10 bases, and 6 bases lay between the germline ends. CDR3 size: 11 residues. CDR3 sequence (DNA): TGTGCCAGCAGCTTACTCCAGGAGCAGTTCTTC. It encodes CASSLLQEQFF.

The chain joins TRBV12-2 to TRBJ1-2. TRBV12-2 represents a pseudogene. The CDR3 length is 12 residues. The CDR3 DNA reads as TGTGCAAGTCGGTCAAAACAGTATGGCTACACCTTC. This encodes CASRSKQYGYTF.

The chain has TRBV18 and TRBJ2-5, with no clear D. Germline loops: CDR1 KGHSH, CDR2 LQKENI. V was clipped by 2 bases and J by 3 bases, with 10 bases between them. The CDR3 is 14 residues long. The CDR3: CASSPFGSEETQYF. CDR3 nucleotide sequence: TGTGCCAGCTCACCATTTGGCTCCGAAGAGACCCAGTACTTC.